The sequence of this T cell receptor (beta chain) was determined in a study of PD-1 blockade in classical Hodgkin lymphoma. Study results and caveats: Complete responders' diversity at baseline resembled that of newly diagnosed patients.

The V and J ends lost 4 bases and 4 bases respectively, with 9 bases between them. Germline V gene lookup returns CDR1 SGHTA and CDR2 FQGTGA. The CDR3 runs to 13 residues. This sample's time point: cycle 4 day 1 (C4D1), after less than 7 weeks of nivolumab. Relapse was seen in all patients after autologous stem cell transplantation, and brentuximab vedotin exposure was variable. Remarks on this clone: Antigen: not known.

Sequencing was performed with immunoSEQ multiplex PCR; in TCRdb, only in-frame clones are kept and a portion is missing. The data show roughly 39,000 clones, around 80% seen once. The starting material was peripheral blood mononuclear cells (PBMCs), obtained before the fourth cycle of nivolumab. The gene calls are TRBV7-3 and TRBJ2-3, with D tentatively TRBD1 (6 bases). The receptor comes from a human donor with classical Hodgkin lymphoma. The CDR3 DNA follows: TGTGCCAGCAGCTCCGACAGGTCAGATACGCAGTATTTT. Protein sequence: CASSSDRSDTQYF.